The rows below give T cell receptor beta chains drawn from one sample of a study of vaccination and CD4 T cells after COVID-19. What these receptors recognize is not known. TCRdb ran MiXCR on the PCR reads and lists one entry per CDR3 protein. Of 7,000 to 9,500 distinct CDR3 sequences listed, around 70% are singletons. The sequencing input was CD4+ T cells from blood, cultured in vitro. Receptors were obtained from a human donor who had recovered from COVID-19. The CDR3 runs from the conserved cysteine through the conserved F or W. D genes are given only for firm matches. Part of the rows lack a size; the others show once, few, many or a class for expanded clones.

clone_size	d_call	v_call	j_call	cdr3_aa	cdr3_nt
once	-	TRBV6-1	TRBJ1-6	CASSLYRESLGNSPLHF	TGTGCCAGCAGCCTCTACCGGGAATCCTTGGGTAATTCACCCCTCCACTTT
-	-	TRBV11-3	TRBJ1-3	CASSRGIEATIYF	TGTGCCAGCAGCAGGGGTATTGAGGCCACCATATATTTT
-	TRBD1	TRBV10-3	TRBJ2-3	CATTGGEDTQYF	TGTGCCACGACAGGGGGAGAAGATACGCAGTATTTT
once	-	TRBV5-1	TRBJ2-7	CASSLGQQALSYEQYF	TGCGCCAGCAGCTTGGGGCAACAGGCCCTCTCCTACGAGCAGTACTTC
once	-	TRBV5-1	TRBJ1-1	CASSLVSGNTEAFF	TGCGCCAGCAGCTTGGTCAGTGGGAACACTGAAGCTTTCTTT
-	-	TRBV20-1	TRBJ2-1	CSAREAVEGSPPYNEQFF	TGCAGTGCTAGAGAGGCGGTGGAGGGCAGCCCCCCCTACAATGAGCAGTTCTTC
-	-	TRBV20-1	TRBJ1-5	CSATNSNQPQHF	TGCAGTGCTACTAATAGCAATCAGCCCCAGCATTTT
-	-	TRBV5-5	TRBJ2-5	CASSLWERETQYF	TGTGCCAGCAGCTTGTGGGAACGGGAGACCCAGTACTTC
-	TRBD2	TRBV28	TRBJ2-5	CASSGTSGRLSQETQYF	TGTGCCAGCAGCGGGACTAGCGGGCGACTGTCCCAAGAGACCCAGTACTTC
-	-	TRBV20-1	TRBJ2-7	CSANLMGGISYEQYF	TGCAGTGCCAATCTTATGGGTGGGATCTCCTACGAGCAGTACTTC
once	TRBD1	TRBV28	TRBJ1-1	CASSPDRPSTEAFF	TGTGCCAGCAGTCCGGACAGGCCGTCCACTGAAGCTTTCTTT
-	TRBD1	TRBV2	TRBJ1-6	CASSEMGQGNSPLHF	TGTGCCAGCAGTGAGATGGGACAGGGGAATTCACCCCTCCACTTT
-	TRBD1	TRBV7-2	TRBJ1-2	CASSLPGQYGYTF	TGTGCCAGCAGCTTACCGGGACAGTATGGCTACACCTTC
medium-sized	-	TRBV20-1	TRBJ2-7	CSARVGGRHEQYF	TGCAGTGCTAGAGTTGGGGGACGCCACGAGCAGTACTTC
-	-	TRBV6-1	TRBJ1-1	CASTDLGGVTEAFF	TGTGCCAGCACCGACCTTGGGGGGGTCACTGAAGCTTTCTTT
few	-	TRBV7-9	TRBJ2-2	CASSLVPRGTGELFF	TGTGCCAGCAGCTTAGTCCCTAGAGGCACCGGGGAGCTGTTTTTT
once	-	TRBV7-2	TRBJ1-2	CASSLDVVHSVGISF	TGTGCCAGCAGCTTAGACGTCGTACACTCGGTAGGAATCTCCTTC
once	-	TRBV7-2	TRBJ2-1	CASSVRGQAYNEQFF	TGTGCCAGCAGCGTGAGAGGACAAGCCTACAATGAGCAGTTCTTC
-	-	TRBV7-3	TRBJ1-1	CASSATPQGKGEAFF	TGTGCCAGCAGCGCTACCCCACAGGGAAAGGGTGAAGCTTTCTTT
-	-	TRBV6-1	TRBJ1-6	CASLGINVAGRGSPLHF	TGTGCCAGCCTGGGAATCAATGTGGCGGGCCGCGGTTCACCCCTCCACTTT
-	-	TRBV2	TRBJ1-1	CASSSVRSSTEAFF	TGTGCCAGCAGTTCGGTACGCAGTAGCACTGAAGCTTTCTTT
-	-	TRBV20-1	TRBJ2-7	CSAEGNGYEQYF	TGCAGTGCTGAGGGGAACGGTTACGAGCAGTACTTC
-	-	TRBV6-1	TRBJ2-3	CASRITGSDTQYF	TGTGCCAGCAGGATTACAGGGTCCGATACGCAGTATTTT
once	-	TRBV27	TRBJ2-7	CASSFAGTYGYEQYF	TGTGCCAGCAGTTTCGCCGGGACATATGGCTACGAGCAGTACTTC